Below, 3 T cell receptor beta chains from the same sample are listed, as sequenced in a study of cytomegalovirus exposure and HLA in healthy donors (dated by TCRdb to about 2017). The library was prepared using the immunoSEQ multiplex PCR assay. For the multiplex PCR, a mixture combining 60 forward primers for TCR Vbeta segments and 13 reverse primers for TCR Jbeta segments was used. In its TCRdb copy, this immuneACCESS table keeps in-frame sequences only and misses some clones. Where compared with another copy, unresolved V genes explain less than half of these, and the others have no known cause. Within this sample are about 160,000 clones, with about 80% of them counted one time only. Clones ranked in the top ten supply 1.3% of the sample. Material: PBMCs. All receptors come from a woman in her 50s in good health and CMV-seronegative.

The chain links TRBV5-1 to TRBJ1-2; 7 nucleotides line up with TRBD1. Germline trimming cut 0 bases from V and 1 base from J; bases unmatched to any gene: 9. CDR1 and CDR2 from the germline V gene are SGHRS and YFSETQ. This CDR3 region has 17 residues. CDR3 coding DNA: TGCGCCAGCAGCTTGGCTACGGGGACAGAAAATAACTATGGCTACACCTTC. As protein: CASSLATGTENNYGYTF.

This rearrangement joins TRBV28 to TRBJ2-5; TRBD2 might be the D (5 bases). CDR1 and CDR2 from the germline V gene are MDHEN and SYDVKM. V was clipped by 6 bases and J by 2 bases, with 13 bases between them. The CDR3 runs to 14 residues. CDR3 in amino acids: CASRPGWLQETQYF. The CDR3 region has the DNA TGTGCCAGCAGGCCGGGATGGCTACAAGAGACCCAGTACTTC.

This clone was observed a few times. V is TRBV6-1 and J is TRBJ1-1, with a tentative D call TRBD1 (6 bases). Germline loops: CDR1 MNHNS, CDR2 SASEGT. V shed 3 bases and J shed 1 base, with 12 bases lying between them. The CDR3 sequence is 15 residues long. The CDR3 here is CASSESGHRNTEAFF. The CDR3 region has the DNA TGTGCCAGCAGTGAGTCGGGACACAGGAACACTGAAGCTTTCTTT.